The clone carrying this T cell receptor (beta chain) appeared a single time. These data belong to a study of control samples from healthy donors and cancer patients. The V gene lost 0 bases and the J gene lost 3 bases, with 6 bases spanning the gap. The length of the CDR3 is 15 residues. Germline CDR1 reads SEHNR; CDR2 reads FQNEAQ (reference sequence). Sequenced by immunoSEQ multiplex PCR; TCRdb stores in-frame clones only, minus some. The sample has under 150,000 clones; about 92% are singletons. This chain joins TRBV7-9 and TRBJ1-6; no clear D. This sequence was found in a man aged 50-59 years with head and neck cancer. The sequenced material came from PBMCs. CDR3 in amino acids: CASSLASGYNSPLHF. CDR3 nucleotides: TGTGCCAGCAGCTTAGCCAGTGGCTATAATTCACCCCTCCACTTT.